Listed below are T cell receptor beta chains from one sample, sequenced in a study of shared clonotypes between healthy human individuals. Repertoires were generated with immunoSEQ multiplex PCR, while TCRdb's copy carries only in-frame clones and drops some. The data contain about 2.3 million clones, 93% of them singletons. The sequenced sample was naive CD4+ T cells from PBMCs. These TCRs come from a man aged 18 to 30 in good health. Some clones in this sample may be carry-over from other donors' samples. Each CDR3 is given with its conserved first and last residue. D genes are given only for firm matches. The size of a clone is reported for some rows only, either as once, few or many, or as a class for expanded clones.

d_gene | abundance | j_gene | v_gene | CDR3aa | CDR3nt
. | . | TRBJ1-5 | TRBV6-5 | CASTSSGGQPQHF | TGTGCCAGCACTTCGTCCGGGGGGCAGCCCCAGCATTTT
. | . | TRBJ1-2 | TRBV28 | CASTLFVGVSGYTF | TGTGCCAGCACCCTGTTTGTAGGGGTCTCTGGCTACACCTTC
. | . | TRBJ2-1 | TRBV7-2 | CASSLGPNDGRGGFF | TGTGCCAGCAGCTTAGGCCCGAATGACGGCCGTGGTGGGTTCTTC
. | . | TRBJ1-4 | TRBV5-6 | CASSARGVSAQKLFF | TGTGCCAGCAGCGCGCGGGGAGTGTCCGCTCAAAAACTGTTTTTT
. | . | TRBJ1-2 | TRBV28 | CASSARNAFNGYTF | TGTGCCAGCAGTGCCCGCAACGCCTTTAATGGCTACACCTTC
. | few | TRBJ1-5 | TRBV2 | CASSAESSQPQHF | TGTGCCAGCAGTGCTGAAAGTAGTCAGCCCCAGCATTTT
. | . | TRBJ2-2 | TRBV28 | CASSPAGLANTGELFF | TGTGCCAGCAGTCCCGCGGGTCTCGCGAACACCGGGGAGCTGTTTTTT
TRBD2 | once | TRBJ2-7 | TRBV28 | CASRPSGIYEQYF | TGTGCCAGCAGGCCTAGCGGGATCTACGAGCAGTACTTC
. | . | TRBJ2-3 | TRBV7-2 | CASRPNLGTDTQYF | TGTGCCAGCAGGCCTAATCTAGGGACAGATACGCAGTATTTT
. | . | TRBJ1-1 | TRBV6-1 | CASSAQGSTEAFF | TGTGCCAGCAGTGCCCAGGGGAGCACTGAAGCTTTCTTT
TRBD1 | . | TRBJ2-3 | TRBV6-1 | CASSGQVVTDTQYF | TGTGCCAGCAGCGGACAGGTGGTCACAGATACGCAGTATTTT
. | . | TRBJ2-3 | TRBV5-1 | CASSLGVDTQYF | TGCGCCAGCAGCTTGGGAGTGGATACGCAGTATTTT
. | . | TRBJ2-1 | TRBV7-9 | CASSLAGPYNEQFF | TGTGCCAGCAGCTTAGCGGGGCCCTACAATGAGCAGTTCTTC
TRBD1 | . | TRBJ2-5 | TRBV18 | CASSPGTGEETQYF | TGTGCCAGCTCCCCGGGGACAGGGGAAGAGACCCAGTACTTC
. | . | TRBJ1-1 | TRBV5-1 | CASHQPGPMNTEAFF | TGCGCCAGTCACCAACCAGGTCCCATGAACACTGAAGCTTTCTTT
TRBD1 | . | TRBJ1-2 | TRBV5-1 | CASSLGQGAFYGYTF | TGCGCCAGCAGCTTGGGACAGGGCGCATTCTATGGCTACACCTTC
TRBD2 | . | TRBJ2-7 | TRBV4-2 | CASSQGGLASSYEQYF | TGTGCCAGCAGCCAAGGGGGACTAGCGAGCTCCTACGAGCAGTACTTC
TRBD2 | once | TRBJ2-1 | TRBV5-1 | CASSSSGGNEQFF | TGCGCCAGCAGCTCCAGCGGGGGGAATGAGCAGTTCTTC
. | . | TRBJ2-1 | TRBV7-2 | CASSLKVVGVSYNEQFF | TGTGCCAGCAGCTTAAAGGTAGTGGGTGTCTCCTACAATGAGCAGTTCTTC
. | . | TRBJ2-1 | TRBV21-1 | CASSPFKGSSYNEQFF | TGTGCCAGCAGCCCTTTTAAGGGTAGCTCCTACAATGAGCAGTTCTTC
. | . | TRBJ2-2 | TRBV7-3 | CASSLSRTVAQYTGELFF | TGTGCCAGCAGCTTATCGAGGACGGTGGCCCAATACACCGGGGAGCTGTTTTTT
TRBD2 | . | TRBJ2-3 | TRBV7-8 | CASSPGTSGSNPDTQYF | TGTGCCAGCAGCCCAGGGACTAGCGGGAGTAACCCAGATACGCAGTATTTT
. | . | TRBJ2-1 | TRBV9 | CASSVTSAHNEQFF | TGTGCCAGCAGCGTAACCTCGGCCCACAATGAGCAGTTCTTC
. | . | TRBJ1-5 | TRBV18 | CASSPSNQPQHF | TGTGCCAGCTCACCATCCAATCAGCCCCAGCATTTT